The 15 T cell receptor beta chains given below trace back to one sample, sequenced in a study of monozygotic twins with inflammatory bowel disease. TCRdb re-called the 5' RACE reads, yielding one record per CDR3 amino acid sequence without DNA. Recorded for this sample: about 380,000 distinct CDR3 sequences. Source material: blood. These receptor sequences come from a human donor with ulcerative colitis or Crohn's disease, or a healthy co-twin of an affected twin (not recorded which).

V is TRBV18 and J is TRBJ2-6; TCRdb reports TRBD2, a call that lacks DNA to check it against. CDR3 length equals 17 residues. Germline V gene sequence: CDR1 KGHSH, CDR2 LQKENI. CDR3 loop: CASSPMEAGSGANVLTF. Filled out from reference TRBV18 and TRBJ2-6, the complete variable domain reads NAGVMQNPRHLVRRRGQEARLRCSPMKGHSHVYWYRQLPEEGLKFMVYLQKENIIDESGMPKERFSAEFPKEGPSILRIQQVVRGDSAAYFCASSPMEAGSGANVLTFGAGSRLTVL.

The chain combines TRBV7-2 with TRBJ2-1. The length of the CDR3 is 15 residues. The germline CDR1 and CDR2 sequences are SGHTA and FQGNSA. The CDR3 here is CASSLGSFNNNEQFF.

The genes are TRBV7-2 and TRBJ2-3; no DNA is available, so the TRBD2 call from TCRdb remains unchecked. Germline CDR1 SGHTA, CDR2 FQGNSA. The CDR3 consists of 17 residues. CDR3 loop: CASSFEGRVGGTDTQYF. Using reference TRBV7-2 and TRBJ2-3 for the parts outside the CDR3, the full variable domain is GAGVSQSPSNKVTEKGKDVELRCDPISGHTALYWYRQSLGQGLEFLIYFQGNSAPDKSGLPSDRFSAERTGGSVSTLTIQRTQQEDSAVYLCASSFEGRVGGTDTQYFGPGTRLTVL.

The chain couples TRBV6-5 to TRBJ2-3. Germline CDR1 reads MNHEY; CDR2 reads SVGAGI. The CDR3 length is 14 residues. The CDR3: CASSYFSGTDTQYF.

This chain links TRBV28 with TRBJ2-7; there is no DNA to check the TCRdb D call of TRBD1. This CDR3 has 15 amino acids. Germline V CDR1 and CDR2: MDHEN, SYDVKM. The CDR3 reads CASTEWDSGSYEQYF.

The V call is TRBV5-1, the J call TRBJ2-3; TCRdb's D call of TRBD2 is untestable without DNA. The CDR3 contains 16 residues. Germline V lookup: CDR1 SGHRS, CDR2 YFSETQ. CDR3 sequence: CASSREAGLTTDTQYF.

V is TRBV27 and J is TRBJ2-7. The CDR3 contains 15 residues. CDR1 is MNHEY and CDR2 is SMNVEV in the germline V gene (reference sequence). The CDR3 protein is CASRTEKAVPYEQYF.

This chain uses TRBV6-2 or TRBV6-3 with TRBJ2-7; TCRdb lists TRBD1, though no DNA is available to test this call. Germline-derived CDR1 and CDR2 are MNHEY and SVGEGT. The CDR3 has 17 residues. This CDR3 is CASSYLPGGELSYEQYF.

The rearrangement links TRBV29-1 to TRBJ1-5; as DNA is missing, the TRBD1 call by TCRdb cannot be tested. This CDR3 comprises 17 residues. The V gene's germline CDR1 is SQVTM and CDR2 ANQGSEA. The chain's CDR3 is CSVEDRNDREVGQPQHF.

The chain links TRBV6-1 to TRBJ1-4; checking the TCRdb D call of TRBD1 is not possible without DNA. The V gene's germline CDR1 is MNHNS and CDR2 SASEGT. The CDR3 contains 15 residues. The CDR3 protein is CASSEDQGGGEKLFF.

This chain links TRBV6-2 or TRBV6-3 with TRBJ1-3. The CDR3 runs 16 residues. Per the germline V gene, CDR1 is MNHEY and CDR2 is SVGEGT. CDR3 loop: CASTLPDHSSGNTIYF.

J is TRBJ2-2 and V is TRBV28; checking the TCRdb D call of TRBD1 is not possible without DNA. The CDR3 is 17 amino acids. CDR1 and CDR2 (germline): MDHEN, SYDVKM. This CDR3 reads CASRRHRQGARTGELFF.

V and J are TRBV5-4 and TRBJ2-7; with no DNA, the TCRdb D assignment of TRBD1 cannot be verified. The CDR3 contains 15 residues. Per germline, CDR1 SGHNT and CDR2 YYREEE (reference sequence). This CDR3 reads CASSLVTGATYEQYF.

This rearrangement joins TRBV12-3 or TRBV12-4 to TRBJ1-4. The CDR3 sequence is 16 residues long. CDR3 residues: CASTTFGRVSNEKLFF.

The genes are TRBV7-6 and TRBJ2-7. Germline V lookup: CDR1 SGHVS, CDR2 FNYEAQ. This CDR3 is 15 amino acids long. The CDR3 region is CASSLRPDLSYEQYF. The entire variable domain, with the rest obtained from reference TRBV7-6 and TRBJ2-7, is as follows: GAGVSQSPRYKVTKRGQDVALRCDPISGHVSLYWYRQALGQGPEFLTYFNYEAQQDKSGLPNDRFSAERPEGSISTLTIQRTEQRDSAMYRCASSLRPDLSYEQYFGPGTRLTVT.